One sample yielded the 21 T cell receptor beta chains listed below, sequenced in a study of regulatory T cells in long-lasting Graves disease. Time point described: newly diagnosed GD, antithyroid drugs for less than 3 months. PBMCs provided the RNA from which the TCR library was made. Researchers made TCR beta libraries by using iRepertoire HTBI primers and running Arm-PCR on CDR3 regions. Each CDR3 protein is one row after TCRdb ran MiXCR on the multiplex PCR reads. Here the sample spans approximately 490,000 distinct CDR3 sequences, roughly 15% being singletons. These data were also filed under a second study, of T cells in Graves' hyperthyroidism and ophthalmopathy.

The sample consisted of peripheral blood mononuclear cells (PBMCs), taken at new diagnosis, from a patient treated with antithyroid drugs. The receptors here all came from a man aged 40-49 years with Graves disease.

As regards this clonotype: One end of the junction fails to match germline, which may point to a read error. The J gene is TRBJ2-3, the V gene TRBV13, with 10 bases lining up with TRBD2. This CDR3 is 17 amino acids long. Germline CDR1 and CDR2: PRHDT and FYEKMQ (reference sequence). The CDR3: CASSLARLAGVVDTQYF. Written as DNA, the CDR3 is TGTGCCAGCAGTTTAGCTCGTCTAGCGGGAGTAGTGGATACGCAGTATTTT.

The rearrangement uses TRBV6-2 or TRBV6-3 and TRBJ2-1, with 10 bases that match TRBD2. Trimming took 2 bases from V and 9 from J; bases not matched to a gene: 7. Germline V gene sequence: CDR1 MNHEY, CDR2 SVGEGT. The CDR3 loop spans 15 amino acids. CDR3 loop: CASSYGVAGGTEQFF. The CDR3, as DNA: TGTGCCAGCAGTTACGGGGTAGCGGGAGGTACTGAGCAGTTCTTC.

CDR3: CASSVRGQWGYTF. CDR3 coding DNA: TGTGCCAGCAGCGTCAGGGGGCAGTGGGGCTACACCTTC. This sequence joins TRBV9 and TRBJ1-2, with 8 positions matching TRBD1. The CDR3 runs 13 residues. The trim removed 2 bases at V and 8 bases at J, leaving 5 bases unmatched. In germline, CDR1 is SGDLS, CDR2 YYNGEE.

This clonotype was detected ten times or more. The chain employs TRBV20-1 and TRBJ2-1; 13 positions match TRBD2. Germline V gives CDR1 DFQATT, CDR2 SNEGSKA (reference sequence). J lost 8 bases, V lost 0 bases, and 1 base had no gene match. The CDR3 extends over 14 amino acids. CDR3 DNA: TGCAGTGCTAGAGATACTAGCGGGAGGGATGAGCAGTTCTTC. As protein: CSARDTSGRDEQFF.

The genes are TRBV28 and TRBJ2-7; a possible D gene is TRBD1 (6 bases). Germline V gene sequence: CDR1 MDHEN, CDR2 SYDVKM. Trimming stripped 7 bases from V and 4 bases from J, with 17 bases between. The CDR3 spans 14 residues. CDR3 sequence: CASMQAGDLYEQYF. CDR3 nucleotides: TGTGCCAGCATGCAGGCAGGGGATTTATACGAGCAGTACTTC.

This clonotype has more than one count but fewer than ten. The junction does not match germline at one end; this may be a read error. The rearrangement joins TRBV5-1 to TRBJ2-1; 7 nucleotides line up with TRBD2. CDR3 length: 15 residues. Germline V gene data show CDR1 as SGHRS and CDR2 as YFSETQ. The CDR3 region is CASSLVSSGHNEQSF. The CDR3 nucleotides read TGCGCCAGCAGCTTGGTGTCTAGCGGACACAATGAGCAGTCCTTC.

The table lists this clonotype with many counts. J is TRBJ2-1 and V is TRBV7-3; TRBD1 is a possible D gene (5 bases). The CDR3 is 13 amino acids. V was trimmed by 3 bases and J by 8 bases, leaving 11 bases between them. CDR1 is SGHTA, CDR2 FQGTGA, per germline. CDR3 nucleotides: TGTGCCAGCAGCTTTCAGGGAATGGATGAGCAGTTCTTC. Amino acid sequence: CASSFQGMDEQFF.

This chain uses TRBV20-1 with TRBJ2-7; TRBD1 matches 12 bases. Trimming took 1 base from V and 0 from J; bases not matched to a gene: 7. This CDR3 contains 17 residues. CDR1 is DFQATT and CDR2 is SNEGSKA in the germline V gene (reference sequence). The CDR3 sequence is CSARAGTGGCSSYEQYF. The CDR3 DNA is TGCAGTGCTAGAGCCGGGACAGGGGGCTGCAGCTCCTACGAGCAGTACTTC.

At least ten counts were recorded for this clonotype. This rearrangement joins TRBV2 to TRBJ1-5; a possible D gene is TRBD1 (6 bases). The V gene's germline CDR1 is SNHLY and CDR2 FYNNEI. The CDR3 contains 16 residues. V was cut by 4 bases and J by 4 bases, with 17 bases left in between. CDR3 in amino acids: CASSGSQGTKNQPQHF. CDR3 coding DNA: TGTGCCAGCAGTGGATCACAAGGGACAAAAAATCAGCCCCAGCATTTT.

The chain uses TRBV5-1 and TRBJ2-3; D might be TRBD2 (5 bases). The germline V gene has CDR1 SGHRS and CDR2 YFSETQ. The CDR3 contains 16 residues. V was shortened by 4 bases and J by 4 bases, with 19 bases between the two germline ends. This chain's CDR3 is CASSRAPRVWADTQYF. The CDR3 nucleotides are TGCGCCAGCAGCAGAGCCCCGCGGGTCTGGGCAGATACGCAGTATTTT.

The chain links TRBV2 to TRBJ2-5, with D perhaps matching TRBD2 (6 bases). Germline lookup yields CDR1 SNHLY and CDR2 FYNNEI. The CDR3 has 12 residues. V lost 10 bases to trimming and J lost 3 bases, with 12 bases between them. CDR3 amino acids: CATLGGEETQYF. In nucleotides, the CDR3 is TGTGCCACCCTCGGGGGAGAAGAGACCCAGTACTTC.

This clonotype has a count of ten or more. V and J are TRBV7-8 and TRBJ2-2, with D perhaps TRBD1 (6 bases). The CDR3 loop spans 14 amino acids. Trimming pared 3 bases from V and 6 bases from J, leaving 11 bases between. Germline CDR1 reads SGHVS; CDR2 reads FQNEAQ. The CDR3 coding sequence is TGTGCCAGCAGCTTCTTGTCAGGGGCCGGGGAGCTGTTTTTT. This gives the protein CASSFLSGAGELFF. Combining the CDR3 with reference TRBV7-8 and TRBJ2-2 gives the whole variable domain GAGVSQSPRYKVAKRGQDVALRCDPISGHVSLFWYQQALGQGPEFLTYFQNEAQLDKSGLPSDRFFAERPEGSVSTLKIQRTQQEDSAVYLCASSFLSGAGELFFGEGSRLTVL.

This clonotype has a count of ten or more. The chain is built from TRBV12-3 or TRBV12-4 and TRBJ2-5, with D perhaps TRBD1 (5 bases). V was shortened by 0 bases and J by 4 bases, with 9 bases between the two germline ends. CDR3 size: 14 residues. Here the CDR3 reads CASSLAQGIETQYF. CDR3 DNA sequence: TGTGCCAGCAGTTTAGCGCAGGGAATAGAGACCCAGTACTTC.

The V gene is TRBV30, the J gene TRBJ2-5, with 8 positions matching TRBD2. Trimming cost V 0 bases and J 5 bases; bases outside gene matches: 8. This CDR3 region has 15 residues. CDR1 is GTSNPN, CDR2 SVGIG, per germline (reference sequence). CDR3 sequence (DNA): TGTGCCTGGAGTGTACTTGCGGGAGGCCGGGAGACCCAGTACTTC. Translating it yields CAWSVLAGGRETQYF.

The chain joins TRBV29-1 to TRBJ1-1, with 9 bases lining up with TRBD1. With V trimmed by 6 bases and J by 8 bases, 7 bases remained unmatched. Per the germline V gene, CDR1 is SQVTM and CDR2 is ANQGSEA. There are 12 residues in the CDR3. The CDR3 loop reads CSVHRGTGEAFF. The CDR3 nucleotides are TGCAGCGTGCACCGTGGGACAGGGGAAGCTTTCTTT.

This clonotype was detected ten times or more. This rearrangement joins TRBV29-1 to TRBJ1-1; no firm D call. In germline, CDR1 is SQVTM, CDR2 ANQGSEA. This CDR3 region has 12 residues. V was shortened by 4 bases and J by 1 base, with 7 bases between the two germline ends. For the CDR3, the DNA is TGCAGCGTTGTTAGGAGGAACACTGAAGCTTTCTTT. It is translated as CSVVRRNTEAFF.

There are many counts of this clonotype. The chain recombines TRBV28 with TRBJ2-4; D may match TRBD1 or TRBD2 (5 bases each). V was pared by 3 bases and J by 3 bases, with 12 bases between. CDR3 size: 15 residues. The germline V gene encodes CDR1 MDHEN and CDR2 SYDVKM. The CDR3 nucleotides read TGTGCCAGCAGTTTTTCAGGGAGAGGCAAAAACATTCAGTACTTC. Translation gives CASSFSGRGKNIQYF.

This clonotype was counted at least ten times. The V and J genes are TRBV3-1 and TRBJ2-7; D uncertain. Germline V gene sequence: CDR1 LGHDT, CDR2 YNNKEL (reference sequence). The CDR3 is 12 residues long. Trimming stripped 3 bases from V and 3 bases from J, with 6 bases between. The CDR3 region is CASSQINYEQYF. For the CDR3, the DNA is TGTGCCAGCAGCCAGATCAACTACGAGCAGTACTTC.

This clonotype occurred many times. The genes are TRBV5-1 and TRBJ1-1; the D is unclear. Germline loops: CDR1 SGHRS, CDR2 YFSETQ. CDR3 length: 14 amino acids. With 0 bases removed from V and 1 base from J, the gap between germline ends came to 7 bases. CDR3 residues: CASSLVTANTEAFF. The CDR3 DNA is TGCGCCAGCAGCTTGGTTACAGCGAACACTGAAGCTTTCTTT.

This clonotype was picked up many times. The V and J genes are TRBV30 and TRBJ1-1, with D possibly TRBD1 on 5 matching bases. CDR1 is GTSNPN and CDR2 is SVGIG in the germline V gene (reference sequence). V gave up 1 base and J gave up 5 bases, with 14 bases separating them. The length of the CDR3 is 14 residues. CDR3 protein: CAWSGRGAMTEAFF. CDR3 nucleotide sequence: TGTGCCTGGAGTGGCCGGGGCGCTATGACTGAAGCTTTCTTT.

This clonotype was seen a few times. The germline gene is not matched at one end of the junction; a read error may be the cause. This rearrangement joins TRBV6-1 to TRBJ2-1; 9 nucleotides agree with TRBD2. Germline V lookup: CDR1 MNHNS, CDR2 SASEGT. This CDR3 comprises 16 residues. This CDR3 is CASTRQATSGNNERFF. The DNA of the CDR3 is TGTGCCAGCACCCGACAGGCGACTAGCGGAAACAATGAGCGGTTCTTC.